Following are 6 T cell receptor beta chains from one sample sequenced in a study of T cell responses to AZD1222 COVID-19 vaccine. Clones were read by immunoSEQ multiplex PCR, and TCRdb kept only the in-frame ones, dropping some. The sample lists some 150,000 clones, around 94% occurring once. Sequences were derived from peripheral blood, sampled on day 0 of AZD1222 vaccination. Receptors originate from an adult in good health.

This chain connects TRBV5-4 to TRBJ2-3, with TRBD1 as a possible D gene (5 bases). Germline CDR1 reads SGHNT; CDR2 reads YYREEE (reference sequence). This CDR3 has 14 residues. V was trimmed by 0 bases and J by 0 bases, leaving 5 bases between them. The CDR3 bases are TGTGCCAGCAGCTTGGAGGGGAGCACAGATACGCAGTATTTT. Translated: CASSLEGSTDTQYF. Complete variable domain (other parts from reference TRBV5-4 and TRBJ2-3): ETGVTQSPTHLIKTRGQQVTLRCSSQSGHNTVSWYQQALGQGPQFIFQYYREEENGRGNFPPRFSGLQFPNYSSELNVNALELDDSALYLCASSLEGSTDTQYFGPGTRLTVL.

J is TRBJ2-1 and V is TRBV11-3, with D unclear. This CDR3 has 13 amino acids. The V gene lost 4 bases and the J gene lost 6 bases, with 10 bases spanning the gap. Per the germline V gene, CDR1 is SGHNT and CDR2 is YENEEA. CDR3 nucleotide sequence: TGTGCCAGCAGCTCGCTGCCTTCCAATGAGCAGTTCTTC. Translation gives CASSSLPSNEQFF.

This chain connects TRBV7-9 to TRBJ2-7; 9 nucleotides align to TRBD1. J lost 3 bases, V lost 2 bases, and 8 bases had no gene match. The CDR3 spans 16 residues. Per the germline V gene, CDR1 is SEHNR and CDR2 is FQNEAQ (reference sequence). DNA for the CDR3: TGTGCCAGCAGCTTACTAGTAAGACAGGGGGGCTACGAGCAGTACGTC. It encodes CASSLLVRQGGYEQYV.

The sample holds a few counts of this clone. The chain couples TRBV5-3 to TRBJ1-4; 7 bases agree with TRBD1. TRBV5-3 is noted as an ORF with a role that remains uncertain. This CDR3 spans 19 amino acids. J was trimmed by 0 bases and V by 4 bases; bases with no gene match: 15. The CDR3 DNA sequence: TGTGCCAGAAGCAGACTTACGGACAGGAGTTGGGCAACTAATGAAAAACTGTTTTTT. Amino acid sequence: CARSRLTDRSWATNEKLFF.

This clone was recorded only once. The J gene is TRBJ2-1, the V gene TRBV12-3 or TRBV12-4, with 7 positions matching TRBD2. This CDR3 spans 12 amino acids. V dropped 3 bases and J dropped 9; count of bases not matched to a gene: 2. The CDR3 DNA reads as TGTGCCAGCAGTTTTTGGGGGGGTGAGCAGTTCTTC. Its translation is CASSFWGGEQFF.

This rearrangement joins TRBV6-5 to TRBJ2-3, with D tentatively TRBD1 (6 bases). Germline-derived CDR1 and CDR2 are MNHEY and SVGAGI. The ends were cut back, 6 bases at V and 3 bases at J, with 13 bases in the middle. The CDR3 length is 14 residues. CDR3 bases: TGTGCCAGCAGCGACAGGTGGATAACAGATACGCAGTATTTT. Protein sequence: CASSDRWITDTQYF.